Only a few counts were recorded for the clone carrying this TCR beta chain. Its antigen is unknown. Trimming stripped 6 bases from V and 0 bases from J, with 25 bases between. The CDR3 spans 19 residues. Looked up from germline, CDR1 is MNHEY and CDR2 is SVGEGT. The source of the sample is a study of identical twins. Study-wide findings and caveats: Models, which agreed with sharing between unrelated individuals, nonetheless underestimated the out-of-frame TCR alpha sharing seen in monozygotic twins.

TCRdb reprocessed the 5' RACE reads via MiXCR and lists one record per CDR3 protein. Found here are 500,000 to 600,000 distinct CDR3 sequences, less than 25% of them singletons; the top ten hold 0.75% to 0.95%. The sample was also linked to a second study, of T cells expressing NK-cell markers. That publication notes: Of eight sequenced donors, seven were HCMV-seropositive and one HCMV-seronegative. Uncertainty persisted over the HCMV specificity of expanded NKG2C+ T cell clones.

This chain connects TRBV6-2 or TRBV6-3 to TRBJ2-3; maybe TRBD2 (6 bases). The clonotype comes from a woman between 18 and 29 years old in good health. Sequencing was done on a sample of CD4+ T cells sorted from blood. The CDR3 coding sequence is TGTGCCAGCAGACTGCGACCGAGGAGGGACGGCGACAGCACAGATACGCAGTATTTT. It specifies CASRLRPRRDGDSTDTQYF.